Following are 12 T cell receptor beta chains from one sample sequenced in a study of T cells after posttransplantation cyclophosphamide. Generated by immunoSEQ multiplex PCR, the TCRdb table keeps only in-frame clones and is missing some. The sample shows approximately 8,000 clones, none of them appearing just once. Treatment was busulfan-fludarabine conditioning, a marrow graft, and cyclophosphamide on days +3 and +4. This specimen was PBMCs, taken after allogeneic stem cell transplant with posttransplant cyclophosphamide. The receptors were gathered from a male patient aged 18 to 29 who received an allogeneic stem cell transplant from an unrelated donor, was CMV-positive, and had acute and chronic GVHD. Some T cells may have originated in the graft donor.

Many counts were recorded for this clone. This chain's CDR3 is CASTPGDAYSYNSPLHF. In DNA, the CDR3 is TGTGCCAGCACCCCAGGGGACGCCTACTCCTATAATTCACCCCTCCACTTT. The V and J genes are TRBV7-9 and TRBJ1-6; the D gene is possibly TRBD1 (6 bases). V was trimmed by 7 bases and J by 0 bases, leaving 16 bases between them. The CDR3 is 17 amino acids. Germline CDR1 and CDR2: SEHNR and FQNEAQ (reference sequence).

This clone has a count of ten or more. V usage is TRBV5-1 and J usage is TRBJ2-7; D is uncertain. The V end was cut by 2 bases, the J end by 4 bases, with 7 bases between. This CDR3 contains 12 residues. CDR1 is SGHRS and CDR2 is YFSETQ in the germline V gene. Written as DNA, the CDR3 is TGCGCCAGCAGCTTCGACGGGTACGAGCAGTACGTC. As protein: CASSFDGYEQYV.

This chain connects TRBV28 to TRBJ1-2; possible D gene TRBD1, 6 bases. This CDR3 spans 15 amino acids. Germline loops: CDR1 MDHEN, CDR2 SYDVKM. Trimming pared 6 bases from V and 4 bases from J, leaving 18 bases between. This CDR3 is CASRDKQGRVYGYTF. The DNA for the CDR3 is TGTGCCAGCAGAGATAAACAGGGAAGGGTCTATGGCTACACCTTC.

There are many counts of this clone. This chain joins TRBV7-9 and TRBJ2-5; TRBD1 matches 11 bases. V lost 5 bases and J lost 5; bases outside the gene matches: 19. This CDR3 has 19 amino acids. Germline V lookup: CDR1 SEHNR, CDR2 FQNEAQ (reference sequence). DNA for the CDR3: TGTGCCAGCAGCCCGAGGCGGGTTGTGGGACAGGGGGATGGCGAGACCCAGTACTTC. Translated, it gives CASSPRRVVGQGDGETQYF. Complete variable domain (other parts from reference TRBV7-9 and TRBJ2-5): DTGVSQNPRHKITKRGQNVTFRCDPISEHNRLYWYRQTLGQGPEFLTYFQNEAQLEKSRLLSDRFSAERPKGSFSTLEIQRTEQGDSAMYLCASSPRRVVGQGDGETQYFGPGTRLLVL.

The sample holds many counts of this clone. This chain links TRBV5-6 with TRBJ2-7, with TRBD1 identical over 7 bases. Germline V lookup: CDR1 SGHDT, CDR2 YYEEEE. The CDR3 runs 15 residues. The J segment lost 1 base and the V segment lost 4 bases, leaving 8 bases of the junction unmatched. The CDR3 nucleotides read TGTGCCAGCAGCCCGACCTGGGACAGTTCCTACGAGCAGTACGTC. It yields the protein CASSPTWDSSYEQYV.

There are many counts of this clone. The chain links TRBV4-2 to TRBJ2-3; TRBD2 matches at 10 bases. Germline assignment: CDR1 LGHNA and CDR2 YNFKEQ. The CDR3 has 17 residues. Germline trimming cut 1 base from V and 5 bases from J; bases unmatched to any gene: 9. CDR3 DNA sequence: TGTGCCAGCAGCCAAGTCAGGTCGGGACTAGCGAAAGATACGCAGTATTTT. It encodes CASSQVRSGLAKDTQYF.

This clone rates as medium-sized. The gene calls are TRBV9 and TRBJ2-6, with no clear D. The CDR3 contains 13 residues. CDR1 and CDR2 from the germline V gene are SGDLS and YYNGEE. V lost 4 bases and J lost 4, with 6 bases in between. The CDR3: CASSPLGANVLTF. CDR3 nucleotides: TGTGCCAGCAGCCCTCTAGGGGCCAACGTCCTGACTTTC. Combining the CDR3 with reference TRBV9 and TRBJ2-6 gives the whole variable domain DSGVTQTPKHLITATGQRVTLRCSPRSGDLSVYWYQQSLDQGLQFLIQYYNGEERAKGNILERFSAQQFPDLHSELNLSSLELGDSALYFCASSPLGANVLTFGAGSRLTVL.

This clone was seen many times. The chain has TRBV4-1 and TRBJ1-2; 8 nucleotides align to TRBD1. The V gene end was trimmed by 3 bases and the J gene end by 6 bases; junction bases not matched to a gene: 6. The CDR3 loop spans 14 amino acids. CDR1 MGHRA and CDR2 YSYEKL come from the germline V gene. CDR3 nucleotides: TGCGCCAGCAGCCACCGGACAGGGAGGGATGGCTACACCTTC. This translates into CASSHRTGRDGYTF.

A word on this clone: It may be a read error: a sequence one base away is much more abundant. The chain recombines TRBV2 with TRBJ2-5; TRBD1 matches 8 bases. The J call could be wrong; TRBJ2-7 is a better fit for the DNA end. Germline-derived CDR1 and CDR2 are SNHLY and FYNNEI. This CDR3 comprises 15 residues. CDR3 coding DNA: TGTGCCAGCAGCGTAAGACAGGGGAGCGCCTACGAGCAGTACTTC. Translated: CASSVRQGSAYEQYF.

This clone came up many times. The genes are TRBV7-9 and TRBJ1-4; D might be TRBD1 (5 bases). Trimming pared 3 bases from V and 8 bases from J, leaving 7 bases between. Germline V CDR1 and CDR2: SEHNR, FQNEAQ (reference sequence). The CDR3 is 12 amino acids. In nucleotides, the CDR3 is TGTGCCAGCAGCTTTGACAGCGAAAAACTGTTTTTT. This translates into CASSFDSEKLFF.

This clone occurred many times. V gene TRBV19 combines with J gene TRBJ1-5; TRBD1 agrees at 7 bases. Losses at the gene ends were 4 bases for V and 6 bases for J; bases not matched to a gene: 9. Germline CDR1 is LNHDA and CDR2 is SQIVND (reference sequence). The length of the CDR3 is 15 residues. CDR3 sequence reads: CASSTQGWSGQPQHF. CDR3 nucleotide sequence: TGTGCCAGTAGTACACAGGGGTGGAGTGGTCAGCCCCAGCATTTT.

Many counts were recorded for this clone. CDR3: CAGPHHEQYV. The CDR3 region has the DNA TGTGCCGGGCCTCACCACGAGCAGTACGTC. V is TRBV27 and J is TRBJ2-7; D is uncertain. V was trimmed by 11 bases and J by 5 bases, leaving 10 bases between them. The CDR3 has 10 amino acids. Germline V gene data show CDR1 as MNHEY and CDR2 as SMNVEV (reference sequence).